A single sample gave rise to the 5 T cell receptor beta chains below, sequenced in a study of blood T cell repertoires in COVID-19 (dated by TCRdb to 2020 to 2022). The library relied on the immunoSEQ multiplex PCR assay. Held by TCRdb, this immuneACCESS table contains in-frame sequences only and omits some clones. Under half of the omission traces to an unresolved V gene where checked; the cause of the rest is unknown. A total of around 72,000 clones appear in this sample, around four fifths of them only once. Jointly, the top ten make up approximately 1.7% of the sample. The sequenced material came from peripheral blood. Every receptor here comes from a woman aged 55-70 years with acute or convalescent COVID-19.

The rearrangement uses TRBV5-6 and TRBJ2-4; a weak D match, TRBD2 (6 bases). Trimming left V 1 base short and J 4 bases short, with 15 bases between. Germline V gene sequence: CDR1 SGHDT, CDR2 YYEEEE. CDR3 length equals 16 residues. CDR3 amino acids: CASSLYLLARKNIQYF. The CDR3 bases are TGTGCCAGCAGCTTGTACCTTCTAGCGCGTAAAAACATTCAGTACTTC.

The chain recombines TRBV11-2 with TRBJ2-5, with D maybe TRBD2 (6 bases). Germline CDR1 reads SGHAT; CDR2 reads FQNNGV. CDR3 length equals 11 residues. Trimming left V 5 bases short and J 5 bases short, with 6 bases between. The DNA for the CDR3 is TGTGCCAGCAGCGGGGGGGAGACCCAGTACTTC. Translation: CASSGGETQYF.

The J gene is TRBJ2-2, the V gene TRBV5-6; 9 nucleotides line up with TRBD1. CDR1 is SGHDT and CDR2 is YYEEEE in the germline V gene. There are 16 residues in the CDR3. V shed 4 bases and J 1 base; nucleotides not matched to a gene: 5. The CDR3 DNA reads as TGTGCCAGCAGCCCGGACAGGGGCAAGAACACCGGGGAGCTGTTTTTT. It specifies CASSPDRGKNTGELFF.

CDR3 in amino acids: CASSPPDYIPRGIAFF. CDR3 in DNA: TGTGCCAGCAGTCCGCCGGACTACATTCCCCGAGGAATAGCTTTCTTT. This sequence joins TRBV28 and TRBJ1-1; D ambiguous. Trimming removed 5 bases at V and 10 bases at J, with 26 bases between. CDR3 length: 16 amino acids. Germline CDR1 and CDR2: MDHEN and SYDVKM.

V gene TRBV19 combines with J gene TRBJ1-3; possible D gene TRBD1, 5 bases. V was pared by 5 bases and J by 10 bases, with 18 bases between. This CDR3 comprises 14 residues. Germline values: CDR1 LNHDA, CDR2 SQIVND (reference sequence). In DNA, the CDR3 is TGTGCCAGTAGTGGGTCCCGGGGGATGAGTACCATATATTTT. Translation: CASSGSRGMSTIYF.